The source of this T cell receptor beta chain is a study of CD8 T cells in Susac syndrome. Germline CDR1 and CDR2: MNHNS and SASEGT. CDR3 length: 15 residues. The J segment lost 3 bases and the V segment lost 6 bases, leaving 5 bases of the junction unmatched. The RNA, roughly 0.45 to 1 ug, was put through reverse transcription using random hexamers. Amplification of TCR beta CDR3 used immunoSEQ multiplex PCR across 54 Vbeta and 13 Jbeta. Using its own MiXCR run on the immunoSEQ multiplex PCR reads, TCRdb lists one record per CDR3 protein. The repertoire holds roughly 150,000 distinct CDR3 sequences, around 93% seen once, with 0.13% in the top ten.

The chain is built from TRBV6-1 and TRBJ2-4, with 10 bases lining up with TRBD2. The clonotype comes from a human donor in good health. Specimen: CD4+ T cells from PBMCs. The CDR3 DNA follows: TGTGCCAGCAGGACAGTAGCGGGGGGCAAAAACATTCAGTACTTC. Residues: CASRTVAGGKNIQYF.